Described below is a single T cell receptor beta chain sequence and its context. These data are taken from a study of blood T cell repertoires in COVID-19. Across the whole study: T cells, B-cell-depleted T cells, or PBMCs supplied cDNA or gDNA.

Measured with immunoSEQ multiplex PCR; TCRdb has only the in-frame clones, and not every one. The profile covers about 400,000 clones, with around nine tenths appearing a single time and about a tenth taken by the ten largest. The sequence came from a woman between 50 and 59 years old who had recovered from COVID-19. The sample consisted of PBMCs or T cells enriched from blood (not recorded which).

The CDR3 nucleotides read TGTGCCTGGAGTCGGGGAAAAGTGCTCAAAAACATTCAGTACTTC. It is translated as CAWSRGKVLKNIQYF. The chain recombines TRBV30 with TRBJ2-4; D may be TRBD2 (5 bases). This CDR3 has 15 residues. Germline V gene sequence: CDR1 GTSNPN, CDR2 SVGIG (reference sequence). The V gene lost 2 bases and the J gene lost 3 bases, with 14 bases spanning the gap. The entire variable domain, with the rest obtained from reference TRBV30 and TRBJ2-4, is as follows: SQTIHQWPATLVQPVGSPLSLECTVEGTSNPNLYWYRQAAGRGLQLLFYSVGIGQISSEVPQNLSASRPQDRQFILSSKKLLLSDSGFYLCAWSRGKVLKNIQYFGAGTRLSVL.